The clone carrying this T cell receptor (beta chain) turned up a few times. Method: immunoSEQ multiplex PCR; TCRdb's copy keeps in-frame clones and lacks some. This sample has roughly 70,000 clones, with 87% found just once. The V and J ends lost 4 bases and 4 bases respectively, with 9 bases between them. The CDR3 runs to 13 residues. Germline V gene data show CDR1 as SGHTS and CDR2 as YDEGEE. This entry is derived from a study of T cell responses to AZD1222 COVID-19 vaccine. This sample comprised peripheral blood, obtained 28 days after the second AZD1222 dose. The J gene is TRBJ1-5, the V gene TRBV5-8, with a weak D call TRBD1 (6 bases). This receptor was obtained from an adult who received the AZD1222 COVID-19 vaccine. This chain's CDR3 is CASSQDSNQPQHF. CDR3 nucleotide sequence: TGTGCCAGCAGCCAGGACAGTAATCAGCCCCAGCATTTT.